The 27 T cell receptor beta chains below come from one sample, sequenced in a study of T cell repertoires in cytomegalovirus infection. TCRdb processed the reads anew with MiXCR; each CDR3 protein has one entry. The table has under 300,000 distinct CDR3 sequences, 10% to 15% seen once. Material: PBMCs. Receptor source: a human donor in good health (CMV status not recorded). Some clones in this sample may be carry-over from other donors' samples.

This clonotype appeared many times. This chain links TRBV7-9 with TRBJ2-3, with D uncertain. CDR3 length: 12 amino acids. Trimming cost V 0 bases and J 6 bases, with 4 bases left between them. Looked up from germline, CDR1 is SEHNR and CDR2 is FQNEAQ (reference sequence). The CDR3: CASSLARDTQYF. Here the CDR3 DNA reads TGTGCCAGCAGCTTAGCGCGGGATACGCAGTATTTT.

This clonotype has just a few counts. Compared with germline, one end of the junction differs, possibly owing to a read error. The CDR3 spells CASSETFQGTGSF. The CDR3 DNA sequence: TGTGCCAGCAGTGAAACGTTCCAGGGTACCGGGAGCTTC. The rearrangement links TRBV6-1 to TRBJ2-5, with a weak D call TRBD2 (6 bases). Per germline, CDR1 MNHNS and CDR2 SASEGT. This CDR3 contains 13 residues.

This clonotype has at least ten counts. This chain joins TRBV6-2 or TRBV6-3 and TRBJ2-3, with TRBD2 matching 10 bases. The CDR3 is 17 amino acids. Per germline, CDR1 MNHEY and CDR2 SVGEGT. V gave up 6 bases and J gave up 3 bases; unmatched junction bases: 12. For the CDR3, the DNA is TGTGCCAGCAGCCGAGGACTACTAGCGGGGTTGACAGATACGCAGTATTTT. This translates into CASSRGLLAGLTDTQYF.

This clonotype has just a few counts. This CDR3 is CASSTRDTSNTEAFF. Written as DNA, the CDR3 is TGCGCCAGCAGCACCCGGGACACCTCGAACACTGAAGCTTTCTTT. The chain uses TRBV4-3 and TRBJ1-1, with D possibly TRBD1 on 6 matching bases. This CDR3 is 15 amino acids long. CDR1 is LGHNA and CDR2 is YSLEER in the germline V gene. Trimming removed 5 bases at V and 1 base at J, with 14 bases between.

The V gene is TRBV14, the J gene TRBJ2-7; D remains unclear. Germline V CDR1 and CDR2: SGHDN, FVKESK. The length of the CDR3 is 12 residues. The germline V and J ends were trimmed by 4 bases and 5 bases, with 9 bases remaining between them. CDR3 DNA sequence: TGTGCCAGCAGCCTCGACCTCAACGAGCAGTACTTC. Protein sequence: CASSLDLNEQYF.

This clonotype occurred many times. As DNA, the CDR3 is TGTGCCAGCAGTTACTCAGAGAGCTCCTACGAGCAGTACTTC. It encodes CASSYSESSYEQYF. V gene TRBV6-2 or TRBV6-3 combines with J gene TRBJ2-7; D unresolved. CDR1 MNHEY and CDR2 SVGEGT come from the germline V gene. V lost 0 bases and J 0 bases, leaving 6 bases between the germline ends. The CDR3 is 14 residues long.

This clonotype was counted between two and nine times. The chain recombines TRBV29-1 with TRBJ2-7; the D is unclear. Looked up from germline, CDR1 is SQVTM and CDR2 is ANQGSEA. The CDR3 covers 11 residues. The V gene lost 5 bases and the J gene lost 2 bases, with 7 bases spanning the gap. The CDR3 bases are TGCAGCGTTACAGAGGCCTACGAGCAGTACTTC. Translation gives CSVTEAYEQYF.

This clonotype was observed a handful of times. The rearrangement links TRBV10-3 to TRBJ2-7, with unresolved D. This CDR3 has 12 residues. Germline V gene lookup returns CDR1 ENHRY and CDR2 SYGVKD. V lost 3 bases and J 2 bases, leaving 5 bases between the germline ends. The CDR3 coding sequence is TGTGCCATCAGTGACGGTACCTACGAGCAGTACTTC. Translated, it gives CAISDGTYEQYF.

V is TRBV5-1 and J is TRBJ1-4, with D possibly being TRBD1 (6 bases). In germline, CDR1 is SGHRS, CDR2 YFSETQ. Trimming stripped 4 bases from V and 12 bases from J, with 19 bases between. The CDR3 consists of 14 residues. The CDR3 nucleotides are TGCGCCAGCAGCCGGCCGGGCGGGTCAGGGGAACTGTTTTTT. Its protein product is CASSRPGGSGELFF.

The chain joins TRBV5-1 to TRBJ1-2; 8 nucleotides align to TRBD1. The CDR3 covers 13 residues. The germline CDR1 and CDR2 sequences are SGHRS and YFSETQ. Trimming at V came to 1 base and at J to 6 bases, leaving 2 bases not matched to a gene. CDR3 region: CASSLPGGNGYTF. The CDR3 DNA reads TGCGCCAGCAGCTTGCCAGGGGGCAATGGCTACACCTTC. The full variable domain, rest sourced from reference TRBV5-1 and TRBJ1-2, is KAGVTQTPRYLIKTRGQQVTLSCSPISGHRSVSWYQQTPGQGLQFLFEYFSETQRNKGNFPGRFSGRQFSNSRSEMNVSTLELGDSALYLCASSLPGGNGYTFGSGTRLTVV.

This clonotype was observed many times. The chain is built from TRBV7-3 and TRBJ2-2; D is undetermined. The CDR3 is 13 residues long. The germline gives CDR1 SGHTA, CDR2 FQGTGA. V was shortened by 1 base and J by 6 bases, with 6 bases between the two germline ends. In DNA, the CDR3 is TGTGCCAGCAGCTTAAATCGACCCGGGGAGCTGTTTTTT. It specifies CASSLNRPGELFF.

This clonotype showed up just a few times. The chain recombines TRBV20-1 with TRBJ2-2; 9 bases agree with TRBD2. Per germline, CDR1 DFQATT and CDR2 SNEGSKA (reference sequence). J gave up 5 bases and V 3 bases, and 7 bases lay outside the gene matches. The CDR3 sequence is 15 residues long. Here the CDR3 reads CSARGSGRRTGELFF. The CDR3 DNA reads TGCAGTGCTAGGGGTAGCGGGAGACGGACCGGGGAGCTGTTTTTT.

The gene calls are TRBV12-3 or TRBV12-4 and TRBJ1-2; weak D call: TRBD1 (6 bases). The CDR3 spans 13 residues. V was pared by 7 bases and J by 5 bases, with 14 bases between. CDR3 bases: TGTGCCAGCACTCGATCAACAGGGTATGGCTACACCTTC. Protein: CASTRSTGYGYTF.

The CDR3 nucleotides read TGTGCCAGTAGTAGGACTAGCGGGGGCCTCAACACCGGGGAGCTGTTTTTT. Translation: CASSRTSGGLNTGELFF. V gene TRBV19 combines with J gene TRBJ2-2; 13 positions agree with TRBD2. The CDR3 contains 17 residues. The V gene's germline CDR1 is LNHDA and CDR2 SQIVND (reference sequence). Losses at the gene ends were 4 bases for V and 2 bases for J; bases not matched to a gene: 4.

This clonotype was seen at least ten times. The chain carries TRBV7-2 and TRBJ2-3; a weak D match, TRBD2 (6 bases). V lost 5 bases, J lost 2 bases, and 14 bases lay in between. This CDR3 has 15 residues. Germline lookup yields CDR1 SGHTA and CDR2 FQGNSA. Here the CDR3 DNA reads TGTGCCAGCAGCCCACAGGCTAGCGCCACAGATACGCAGTATTTT. Protein sequence: CASSPQASATDTQYF.

This clonotype occurred many times. V gene TRBV7-2 combines with J gene TRBJ2-5, with TRBD2 matching over 8 bases. The CDR3 is 16 amino acids. The V and J ends lost 1 base and 4 bases, in that order; junction bases with no gene match: 8. Germline CDR1 reads SGHTA; CDR2 reads FQGNSA. The CDR3 DNA follows: TGTGCCAGCAGCTTAGAGTCGAGCGGGAGTGGAGAGACCCAGTACTTC. Translated: CASSLESSGSGETQYF.

This clonotype has only a few counts. The V call is TRBV6-7, the J call TRBJ2-7, with TRBD2 as a possible D gene (5 bases). TRBV6-7 is sorted into the ORF group, with uncertain function. V gave up 8 bases and J gave up 2 bases, with 16 bases separating them. The CDR3 sequence is 14 residues long. The DNA for the CDR3 is TGTGCCAGCCCCCCCGGCGGGTCCCCCTACGAGCAGTACTTC. It codes for CASPPGGSPYEQYF.

The chain employs TRBV20-1 and TRBJ1-5; a weak D match, TRBD1 (5 bases). The CDR3 length is 13 residues. Germline V CDR1 and CDR2: DFQATT, SNEGSKA (reference sequence). V lost 3 bases to trimming and J lost 6 bases, with 12 bases between them. This CDR3 is CSARRDVGQPQHF. The CDR3 DNA reads TGCAGTGCTAGGAGGGACGTCGGTCAGCCCCAGCATTTT.

This clonotype appeared many times. The gene calls are TRBV11-1 and TRBJ1-6; TRBD1 is a possible D gene (6 bases). V lost 5 bases and J lost 8, with 16 bases in between. Germline values: CDR1 SGHAT, CDR2 FQDESV (reference sequence). The CDR3 contains 15 residues. CDR3 residues: CASSRNTGQDSPLHF. DNA of the CDR3: TGTGCCAGCAGCCGAAACACAGGGCAGGATTCACCCCTCCACTTT.

The table lists this clonotype with a few counts. The rearrangement uses TRBV12-3 or TRBV12-4 and TRBJ1-5; 10 bases align to TRBD1. V lost 5 bases and J lost 7; bases outside the gene matches: 8. This CDR3 spans 15 amino acids. The CDR3 spells CASSEGQGYPQPQHF. The CDR3 nucleotides are TGTGCCAGCAGTGAGGGACAGGGGTACCCCCAGCCCCAGCATTTT.

This clonotype was observed many times. The chain has TRBV7-2 and TRBJ1-4, with a weak D call TRBD1 (6 bases). The germline V gene has CDR1 SGHTA and CDR2 FQGNSA. The ends were cut back, 0 bases at V and 7 bases at J, with 15 bases in the middle. This CDR3 comprises 16 residues. The CDR3 reads CASSLAPPGAGEKLFF. CDR3 DNA sequence: TGTGCCAGCAGCTTAGCGCCTCCAGGGGCAGGTGAAAAACTGTTTTTT.

This clonotype was picked up many times. The chain couples TRBV11-3 to TRBJ2-5, with D perhaps TRBD1 or TRBD2 (6 bases each). Per germline, CDR1 SGHNT and CDR2 YENEEA. Trimming stripped 5 bases from V and 4 bases from J, with 20 bases between. This CDR3 contains 16 residues. The CDR3: CASSGVLQGGSETQYF. The CDR3 region has the DNA TGTGCCAGCAGCGGGGTGTTACAGGGAGGTTCAGAGACCCAGTACTTC.

A few counts support this clonotype. The chain recombines TRBV20-1 with TRBJ2-7, with a possible D match to TRBD1 (6 bases). CDR3 length: 16 amino acids. The germline CDR1 and CDR2 sequences are DFQATT and SNEGSKA (reference sequence). V gave up 3 bases and J gave up 2 bases, with 20 bases separating them. The CDR3 sequence is CSASPSGTPLTYEQYF. The CDR3 nucleotides read TGCAGTGCTAGCCCCTCCGGGACACCCCTCACCTACGAGCAGTACTTC.

This clonotype was counted ten times or more. J is TRBJ2-1 and V is TRBV7-2, with 15 bases matching TRBD2. Germline trimming cut 5 bases from V and 9 bases from J; bases unmatched to any gene: 2. The CDR3 contains 14 residues. In germline, CDR1 is SGHTA, CDR2 FQGNSA. The CDR3 protein is CASSGTSGRTEQFF. CDR3 coding DNA: TGTGCCAGCAGCGGGACTAGCGGGAGGACTGAGCAGTTCTTC.

A remark on this clonotype: The CDR3 ends on some other residue instead of the conserved phenylalanine or tryptophan, so this is likely a read error. This chain joins TRBV4-3 and TRBJ1-4; D remains unclear. CDR1 is LGHNA and CDR2 is YSLEER in the germline V gene. V lost 0 bases to trimming and J lost 0 bases, with 11 bases between them. The CDR3 is 17 amino acids. The CDR3 loop is CASSQDPYGATNEKLFS. The CDR3 DNA reads TGCGCCAGCAGCCAAGACCCCTACGGTGCAACTAATGAAAAACTGTTTTCT.

There are many counts of this clonotype. This sequence joins TRBV7-8 and TRBJ1-6; 9 bases line up with TRBD1. V was clipped by 2 bases and J by 10 bases; unmatched bases: 6. Germline V gene lookup returns CDR1 SGHVS and CDR2 FQNEAQ. This CDR3 comprises 15 residues. The CDR3 spells CASSLRQGQGSPLHF. DNA of the CDR3: TGTGCCAGCAGCTTACGACAGGGACAGGGATCACCCCTCCACTTT.

CDR3 loop: CASSKSGLNTEAFF. The CDR3 DNA reads as TGTGCCAGCAGCAAATCAGGGCTGAACACTGAAGCTTTCTTT. The chain joins TRBV28 to TRBJ1-1; D may be TRBD1 (5 bases). Trimming removed 6 bases from V and 0 bases from J, with 11 bases in between. The CDR3 spans 14 residues. Per the germline V gene, CDR1 is MDHEN and CDR2 is SYDVKM.